The clone carrying this TCR beta chain was observed many times. The antigen remains undetermined. The data were obtained in a study of T cells in Graves' hyperthyroidism and ophthalmopathy. Whole-study results and caveats: Blood shared most expanded thyroid clonotypes above 0.001. The model foresaw ophthalmopathy a median about 6.5 months prior to onset.

The source material, RNA transcripts, was used to amplify TCR beta CDR3 regions. The HTBI primer set was used in a first-round RT-PCR of the TCR CDR3. TCRdb re-called the multiplex PCR reads through MiXCR, storing one row per CDR3 protein. The table lists 250,000 to 300,000 distinct CDR3 sequences, more than 14% of them singletons, with roughly 15% in the top ten. Among the patients, aged 18 to 65, hyperthyroidism was newly diagnosed and had lasted under 2 months. Diagnoses used clinical symptoms, serum thyroxine and TRAb, thyroid ultrasound and orbital computed tomography. The CDR3 contains 16 residues. The V gene lost 2 bases and the J gene lost 6 bases, with 17 bases spanning the gap. Germline values: CDR1 MNHEY, CDR2 SVGEGT.

The material sequenced was blood. V gene TRBV6-2 or TRBV6-3 combines with J gene TRBJ2-1, with D perhaps matching TRBD2 (5 bases). The clonotype originates from a woman aged 35 to 49 with Graves' hyperthyroidism that later progressed to Graves' ophthalmopathy. CDR3 in DNA: TGTGCCAGCAGTTACCGAGTAGACTATAAAATCAATGAGCAGTTCTTC. The encoded protein is CASSYRVDYKINEQFF.